The 16 T cell receptor beta chains below come from one sample, sequenced in a study of T cell responses to AZD1222 COVID-19 vaccine. Data came from immunoSEQ multiplex PCR; TCRdb stores just in-frame clones and leaves some out. The table records roughly 120,000 clones, roughly nine tenths of them present only once. The starting material was peripheral blood, obtained on day 0 of AZD1222 vaccination. Receptors originate from an adult in good health.

The V call is TRBV18, the J call TRBJ1-3, with D perhaps TRBD1 (5 bases). The CDR3 consists of 16 residues. Germline CDR1 KGHSH, CDR2 LQKENI. The V gene lost 3 bases and the J gene lost 0 bases, with 12 bases spanning the gap. The CDR3 here is CASSPVDSSSGNTIYF. The CDR3 DNA reads TGTGCCAGCTCACCCGTCGACAGCAGCTCTGGAAACACCATATATTTT.

The CDR3 protein is CASGSILGTVGGGYTF. In nucleotides, the CDR3 is TGTGCTAGTGGTTCGATCCTTGGGACAGTGGGAGGAGGCTACACCTTC. This chain connects TRBV12-5 to TRBJ1-2; 7 bases align to TRBD1. CDR3 length: 16 amino acids. V shed 4 bases, J shed 8 bases, and the junction held 16 bases outside the gene matches. The germline V gene has CDR1 LGHNT and CDR2 FRNRAP.

The chain has TRBV19 and TRBJ2-1; possible D gene TRBD1, 5 bases. The CDR3 covers 17 residues. Germline CDR1 and CDR2: LNHDA and SQIVND (reference sequence). Trimming left V 4 bases short and J 7 bases short, with 23 bases between. The CDR3 DNA sequence: TGTGCCAGTAGTACCCCTTGGGGCCACTCGGACGCTAATGAGCAGTTCTTC. It codes for CASSTPWGHSDANEQFF.

This CDR3 is CASSSGTGSGTDTQYF. CDR3 DNA: TGTGCCAGCAGCTCCGGGACAGGGTCAGGCACAGATACGCAGTATTTT. This chain links TRBV9 with TRBJ2-3; 9 bases are a match to TRBD1. This CDR3 spans 16 amino acids. The V gene's germline CDR1 is SGDLS and CDR2 YYNGEE. J was trimmed by 1 base and V by 4 bases; bases with no gene match: 7.

This CDR3 is CASDPSGTENTEAFF. Here the CDR3 DNA reads TGTGCCAGCGACCCCTCCGGGACAGAGAACACTGAAGCTTTCTTT. V is TRBV7-9 and J is TRBJ1-1; 7 nucleotides match TRBD1. The germline V gene encodes CDR1 SEHNR and CDR2 FQNEAQ (reference sequence). CDR3 length: 15 amino acids. V lost 8 bases and J lost 1; bases outside the gene matches: 10.

The chain links TRBV7-2 to TRBJ2-6; TRBD1 aligns across 8 bases. This CDR3 contains 18 residues. The V and J ends lost 1 base and 0 bases, in that order; junction bases with no gene match: 5. Germline CDR1 reads SGHTA; CDR2 reads FQGNSA. CDR3 nucleotides: TGTGCCAGCAGCTTAGGGACAGGGAAGCTCTCTGGGGCCAACGTCCTGACTTTC. Its translation: CASSLGTGKLSGANVLTF.

Remarks on this clone: Germline and junction disagree at one end, which may indicate a read error. This rearrangement joins TRBV7-7 to TRBJ2-7; weak D call: TRBD2 (6 bases). CDR1 is SSHAT and CDR2 is FNYEAQ in the germline V gene (reference sequence). The CDR3 is made up of 19 amino acids. CDR3 DNA: TGTGCTAGCAGCTTAATCGGGGGAGGCTTAGCGGAGAGTTCCTACGAGCAGTACTTC. Translating it yields CASSLIGGGLAESSYEQYF.

V usage is TRBV5-5 and J usage is TRBJ1-6; D is unclear. Between the trimmed V and J ends, which lost 4 bases and 13 bases, there was a span of 18 bases. The V gene's germline CDR1 is SGHKS and CDR2 YYEKEE (reference sequence). There are 14 residues in the CDR3. The CDR3 region has the DNA TGTGCCAGCAGCCCCTTCGGTGGCCGGGGTCCCCTCCACTTT. Protein product: CASSPFGGRGPLHF.

CDR3 amino acids: CASSSDGAGNTEAFF. CDR3 nucleotide sequence: TGTGCCAGCAGCTCGGACGGAGCGGGGAACACTGAAGCTTTCTTT. The chain carries TRBV5-6 and TRBJ1-1, with unresolved D. Germline CDR1 is SGHDT and CDR2 is YYEEEE. The ends were cut back, 3 bases at V and 1 base at J, with 13 bases in the middle. The CDR3 contains 15 residues.

V is TRBV3-1 (or the pseudogene TRBV3-2) and J is TRBJ2-5; D perhaps matches TRBD1 (6 bases). The CDR3 spans 14 residues. Germline V gene lookup returns CDR1 LGHDT and CDR2 YNNKEL (reference sequence). V lost 4 bases and J 5 bases, leaving 14 bases between the germline ends. The CDR3 coding sequence is TGTGCCAGCAGCCCGGTGGGGGCCTGGGAGACCCAGTACTTC. Residues: CASSPVGAWETQYF.

The chain joins TRBV3-1 (or the pseudogene TRBV3-2) to TRBJ1-5; D is unclear. Trimming cost V 2 bases and J 5 bases, with 13 bases left between them. The CDR3 extends over 15 amino acids. Per germline, CDR1 LGHDT and CDR2 YNNKEL (reference sequence). As DNA, the CDR3 is TGTGCCAGCAGCCAATCCGACAAACCCGATCAGCCCCAGCATTTT. Translated, it gives CASSQSDKPDQPQHF.

The chain joins TRBV4-3 to TRBJ1-3, with a tentative D call TRBD1 (5 bases). The V and J ends lost 1 base and 0 bases respectively, with 10 bases between them. CDR3 length: 16 residues. Germline V gene sequence: CDR1 LGHNA, CDR2 YSLEER. The CDR3 here is CASSQAQGHSGNTIYF. The CDR3 DNA follows: TGCGCCAGCAGCCAAGCTCAGGGCCACTCTGGAAACACCATATATTTT.

The chain is built from TRBV6-2 or TRBV6-3 and TRBJ2-7; D is possibly TRBD1 or TRBD2 (5 bases each). V lost 4 bases, J lost 2 bases, and 12 bases lay in between. CDR1 is MNHEY, CDR2 SVGEGT, per germline. The CDR3 spans 14 residues. In nucleotides, the CDR3 is TGTGCCAGCAGTTCCCGGGACGCCCCCTACGAGCAGTACTTC. The encoded protein is CASSSRDAPYEQYF.

This chain links TRBV20-1 with TRBJ2-5; D unresolved. The CDR3 extends over 11 amino acids. Between the trimmed V and J ends, which lost 5 bases and 7 bases, there was a span of 11 bases. Germline V gene data show CDR1 as DFQATT and CDR2 as SNEGSKA (reference sequence). The CDR3 DNA sequence: TGCAGTGCTGAAGGTTTGGGGACCCAGTACTTC. Translation gives CSAEGLGTQYF.

The J gene is TRBJ2-3, the V gene TRBV10-3; TRBD2 matches 9 bases. The V gene's germline CDR1 is ENHRY and CDR2 SYGVKD. Trimming removed 0 bases from V and 3 bases from J; junction bases left unmatched: 4. The CDR3 contains 16 residues. The CDR3 protein is CAISESASGATDTQYF. The CDR3 region has the DNA TGTGCCATCAGTGAGTCTGCTAGCGGGGCGACAGATACGCAGTATTTT.

The V and J genes are TRBV5-4 and TRBJ1-2, with a tentative D call TRBD1 (5 bases). Germline CDR1 SGHNT, CDR2 YYREEE (reference sequence). V was pared by 2 bases and J by 0 bases, with 14 bases between. The CDR3 covers 16 residues. The CDR3 DNA follows: TGTGCCAGCAGCTTTGTAAGGGCAGGGTCTAACTATGGCTACACCTTC. It specifies CASSFVRAGSNYGYTF.